This T cell receptor beta chain appears in the sequencing data of a study of spatial heterogeneity in lung cancer. Overall study context: Detection consistently captured more beta-chain sequences than alpha-chain sequences. Each unique TCR and UMI combination was seen more than ten times on average in raw reads.

This clonotype was detected many times. This beta chain slipped into a library made for alpha chains as a stray read, so its size is not meaningful. Unique molecular identifiers, one per molecule, were present on every TCR cDNA molecule. TCRdb re-called the 5' RACE reads with MiXCR, one entry per CDR3 protein. The table has over 10,000 distinct CDR3 sequences, approximately 4.8% seen once. The sample's time point: sample taken at primary tumor resection. Whole RNA from tumor, nontumor lung or frozen PBMC was sequenced unsorted. A total of more than 65 untreated early-stage non-small cell lung cancer patients served as donors. The junction had 10 bases not matched to a gene; V was cut back by 7 bases and J by 0 bases. Germline V gives CDR1 MNHEY, CDR2 SVGAGI. There are 17 residues in the CDR3.

Source: lung tumor tissue, taken at surgery. J is TRBJ2-1 and V is TRBV6-5; 9 positions match TRBD2. This receptor was obtained from a human donor with early-stage non-small cell lung cancer. The CDR3 here is CASTRTSVGSSYNEQFF. CDR3 in DNA: TGTGCCAGCACCAGGACTAGCGTTGGGAGCTCCTACAATGAGCAGTTCTTC.